This T cell receptor (beta chain) was documented in a study of Ad26.COV2.S vaccination and SARS-CoV-2 variants (dated by TCRdb to the early 2020s). With regard to the full study: Donors in the vaccine arm were drawn from COV1001, a phase I-IIa trial of Ad26.COV2.S in healthy adults that was multicentre, randomized, double-blind and placebo-controlled. Ad26.COV2.S was given intramuscularly at 5x10^10 or 1x10^11 viral particles, as a single shot or as two shots 56 days apart. Sequencing of the TCRbeta repertoire served to evaluate the specificity and breadth of SARS-CoV-2-reactive T cell receptors following Ad26.COV2.S vaccination. A total of 32 samples were included in the TCR-sequenced set, comprising roughly 19 Ad26.COV2.S vaccine recipients, 5 placebo recipients and 8 SARS-CoV-2 convalescent individuals. Trial participants were randomized into five groups of five, in which low-dose or high-dose Ad26.COV2.S was given once or twice, or placebo was given on both occasions. Investigators did not know the trial group allocation while performing experiments and assessing outcomes. The investigation overall reported the following: According to the authors, total T cell responses may have been underestimated by the TCR breadth and depth analyses. The study lacked the statistical power to compare responses across vaccine doses or regimens. Comparable non-spike TCR breadth was observed between vaccine and placebo recipients, consistent with only spike being contained in the vaccine. Spike-specific TCR breadth was higher in Ad26.COV2.S recipients than in placebo recipients (P = 0.0014). After vaccination, substantial breadth of spike-specific CD8+ and CD4+ T cell responses was reported.

The CDR3, from cysteine to phenylalanine, totals 14 residues. CDR3 DNA is the only sequence kept; it has 42 bases, read in frame from the first base. V is cut back by 2 bases and J by 5 bases, with 6 bases in the junction unmatched. Sequences SGHRS (CDR1) and YFSETQ (CDR2) are obtained from the germline V gene. Per the publication, the treatment or condition label means: some 19 received Ad26.COV2.S at low or high dose, single or two shots; about 5 received placebo; per-sample allocation not given. For vaccine and placebo recipients, repertoires were sequenced using samples collected on day 63 after the first injection. Cohort 1b enrolled 25 or so adults aged 18-55 years at a single site in Boston, USA, between 29 July and 7 August 2020. As a vaccine, Ad26.COV2.S was a replication-incompetent adenovirus type 26 vector that expressed a prefusion-stabilized SARS-CoV-2 spike protein derived from the original Wuhan strain.

TCRbeta CDR3 regions were sequenced with the immunoSEQ Assay. After extraction, genomic DNA underwent amplification by bias-controlled multiplex PCR, followed by high-throughput sequencing. Per the source publication's procedure: To quantify the absolute abundance of every unique TCRbeta CDR3 region, sequences were collapsed and filtered. Usable DNA was measured by amplifying reference genes present in all nucleated cells, and TCRbeta template counts were normalized to that usable DNA to estimate T cell fraction. Repertoire TCRs were annotated as SARS-CoV-2-specific when V gene, CDR3 amino acid sequence and J gene were exactly matched to a known reactive TCR set. The reference SARS-CoV-2 TCR set was obtained from MIRA and was filtered for enrichment in COVID-19-positive ImmuneCODE repertoires, whereby public or cross-reactive TCRs were removed. Based on the MIRA antigens, annotated TCRs were further analysed at the level of specific ORF or position within ORF. Breadth was defined as the number of annotated unique rearrangements divided by the total number of unique productive rearrangements, and depth was defined as the summed frequency of the annotated unique rearrangements. Two-sided Wilcoxon rank-sum tests were used to compare TCR breadth between groups. The clones in this table, taken by TCRdb from immuneACCESS, are in-frame only. Not every clone is retained; where verified, under half of the shortfall comes from an unresolved V gene, and the cause of the rest is unknown. V and J calls and clone size are those listed in that table; D and trimming were worked out from the DNA. Counted in this sample were about 450,000 clones; roughly 89% of them appeared once. The top ten clones comprise 2% to 3% of the sample.

In the case of this clone: This receptor's antigen is unknown. No base quality values were provided; no much bigger clone lies one nucleotide off.

Material: peripheral blood, obtained in a trial of Ad26.COV2.S vaccine versus placebo. The sequence was obtained from a person aged 18 to 59 who received the Ad26.COV2.S COVID-19 vaccine or a placebo. The sequence joins TRBV5-1 to TRBJ2-5; the junction holds 7 bases that match TRBD1. The CDR3 region reads CASSFSRGWETQYF. The DNA sequence is as follows: TGCGCCAGCAGCTTTTCCAGGGGGTGGGAGACCCAGTACTTC.